This entry is about one T cell receptor (beta chain). This specimen comes from a study of blood T cell repertoires in COVID-19. Study summary: PBMCs, B-cell-depleted T cells, or T cells were the source of the cDNA or gDNA that made up the material.

CDR3 length equals 16 residues. Unmatched junction bases numbered 11, after V lost 4 bases and J lost 4 bases. The germline V gene encodes CDR1 SGDLS and CDR2 YYNGEE. The data were produced by immunoSEQ multiplex PCR, yet TCRdb's version contains in-frame clones alone and is incomplete. This sample has more than 150,000 clones; about four fifths occur once, and the top ten carry about 6.4%. The specimen was peripheral blood. The J gene is TRBJ1-1, the V gene TRBV9; 9 bases line up with TRBD1. The origin of this receptor is a human donor in a cohort sampled during active COVID-19. The CDR3 here is CASSPEPGQGVTEAFF. The CDR3 bases are TGTGCCAGCAGCCCCGAACCGGGACAGGGCGTCACTGAAGCTTTCTTT.